This is a list of T cell receptor beta chains from one sample in a study of graft-versus-host responses after intestinal transplantation. Clones were sequenced by immunoSEQ multiplex PCR, and TCRdb holds only the in-frame ones, with some missing. Of about 71,000 clones in the sample, 80% to 95% were seen once. No cognate antigen is known for these TCRs. This specimen was unstimulated CD8+ T cells sorted from spleen or lymph node cells, taken before intestinal transplant. All receptors derive from a human donor who received an intestinal transplant. Both conserved end residues are part of each CDR3. A D gene is named only where the DNA matches it firmly. Where a row states a size, it is once, few, many or the class of an expanded clone; other rows omit it.

clone size	D gene	V gene	J gene	CDR3 protein	CDR3 DNA
-	TRBD2	TRBV7-8	TRBJ2-7	CASRGASGGDQYEQYF	TGTGCCAGCAGAGGGGCTAGCGGGGGCGATCAGTACGAGCAGTACTTC
-	TRBD1	TRBV19	TRBJ2-5	CASSIDPDRGGETQYF	TGTGCCAGTAGTATAGACCCGGACAGGGGGGGAGAGACCCAGTACTTC
-	TRBD2	TRBV27	TRBJ2-1	CASSLDGLAGVDEQFF	TGTGCCAGCAGTTTGGATGGACTAGCGGGGGTGGATGAGCAGTTCTTC
-	TRBD1	TRBV6-5	TRBJ2-3	CASSWRQGDNTQYF	TGTGCCAGCAGTTGGCGACAGGGGGATAATACGCAGTATTTT
-	TRBD2	TRBV6-1	TRBJ2-5	CASSILAGEETQYF	TGTGCCAGCAGTATACTAGCGGGGGAAGAGACCCAGTACTTC
once	-	TRBV4-1	TRBJ1-1	CASSQEKQATEAFF	TGCGCCAGCAGCCAAGAGAAACAGGCGACTGAAGCTTTCTTT
-	TRBD2	TRBV27	TRBJ2-1	CASTLAGAYNEQFF	TGTGCCAGCACCCTAGCGGGGGCCTACAATGAGCAGTTCTTC
-	-	TRBV9	TRBJ2-5	CASSGEGDPRETQYF	TGTGCCAGCAGCGGGGAGGGGGACCCTCGGGAGACCCAGTACTTC
once	TRBD1	TRBV9	TRBJ2-7	CASSPGTASYEQYF	TGTGCCAGCAGCCCCGGGACAGCTAGCTACGAGCAGTACTTC
-	-	TRBV18	TRBJ1-2	CASSPPLYGYTF	TGTGCCAGCTCACCACCTCTCTATGGCTACACCTTC
-	-	TRBV5-6	TRBJ2-7	CASSWAGTSSSYEQYF	TGTGCCAGCAGCTGGGCCGGGACTTCGAGCTCCTACGAGCAGTACTTC
-	TRBD1	TRBV12-5	TRBJ1-2	CASGQGVFLGYTF	TGTGCTAGTGGTCAGGGGGTATTTCTTGGCTACACCTTC
-	TRBD1	TRBV27	TRBJ2-5	CASSMGTGGLETQYF	TGTGCCAGCAGTATGGGGACAGGGGGATTAGAGACCCAGTACTTC
-	TRBD2	TRBV5-1	TRBJ2-7	CASTPGLAAPAGEQYF	TGCGCCAGCACCCCGGGACTAGCGGCCCCTGCGGGGGAGCAGTACTTC
-	TRBD1	TRBV6-5	TRBJ1-2	CASSLDRGEYTF	TGTGCCAGCAGTCTTGACAGGGGGGAATACACCTTC
-	-	TRBV19	TRBJ2-7	CASSIRGHEQYF	TGTGCCAGTAGTATAAGGGGCCACGAGCAGTACTTC
-	-	TRBV7-8	TRBJ1-5	CASSLAFWGGNQPQHF	TGTGCCAGCAGCTTAGCTTTTTGGGGGGGCAATCAGCCCCAGCATTTT
-	-	TRBV9	TRBJ2-1	CASSVMGRGRPSSYNEQFF	TGTGCCAGCAGCGTAATGGGCAGGGGCCGACCCAGCTCCTACAATGAGCAGTTCTTC
few	-	TRBV5-6	TRBJ1-2	CASSPGDYGYTF	TGTGCCAGCAGCCCAGGGGACTATGGCTACACCTTC
-	-	TRBV9	TRBJ1-4	CASSGSGSPNEKLFF	TGTGCCAGCAGCGGATCAGGGTCCCCTAATGAAAAACTGTTTTTT
-	TRBD2	TRBV15	TRBJ2-1	CATRRGLADQQFF	TGTGCCACCAGAAGGGGACTAGCGGACCAGCAGTTCTTC
-	-	TRBV2	TRBJ1-2	CASSEVPRANYGYTF	TGTGCCAGCAGTGAGGTACCCCGGGCTAACTATGGCTACACCTTC
-	-	TRBV7-6	TRBJ2-6	CASSLEGGTGANVLTF	TGTGCCAGCAGCTTAGAGGGGGGGACTGGGGCCAACGTCCTGACTTTC
-	-	TRBV10-3	TRBJ1-2	CAISESVGGYYGYTF	TGTGCCATCAGTGAGTCGGTGGGAGGATACTATGGCTACACCTTC
once	TRBD1	TRBV6-6	TRBJ2-1	CASSLTGVGSYNEQFF	TGTGCCAGCAGTTTAACAGGGGTGGGCTCCTACAATGAGCAGTTCTTC
-	-	TRBV5-1	TRBJ1-1	CASRRAGDTEAFF	TGCGCCAGCAGGAGGGCGGGGGACACTGAAGCTTTCTTT
-	-	TRBV19	TRBJ2-7	CASSLGDGSSYEQYF	TGTGCCAGTAGTCTGGGGGACGGGAGCTCCTACGAGCAGTACTTC
-	-	TRBV7-9	TRBJ2-1	CASSIDRRVPYNEQFF	TGTGCCAGCAGCATCGACCGCCGGGTCCCCTACAATGAGCAGTTCTTC
-	-	TRBV6-5	TRBJ2-5	CASRPKFWLTETQYF	TGTGCCAGCAGGCCCAAGTTCTGGCTTACGGAGACCCAGTACTTC
once	-	TRBV9	TRBJ2-6	CASSVAAGANVLTF	TGTGCCAGCAGCGTAGCAGCTGGGGCCAACGTCCTGACTTTC
-	-	TRBV9	TRBJ1-5	CASSVEQDQPQHF	TGTGCCAGCAGCGTAGAACAGGATCAGCCCCAGCATTTT
-	-	TRBV6-1	TRBJ2-7	CANRPSLGDEQYF	TGTGCCAACCGACCGTCCCTCGGGGACGAGCAGTACTTC
-	TRBD1	TRBV29-1	TRBJ2-7	CSVEDPGQTYEQYF	TGCAGCGTTGAAGACCCGGGACAGACCTACGAGCAGTACTTC
-	TRBD2	TRBV27	TRBJ2-1	CASSTLSWGLAGLNEQFF	TGTGCCAGCAGTACCCTTTCGTGGGGACTAGCGGGCCTCAATGAGCAGTTCTTC
few	-	TRBV2	TRBJ2-7	CASSDLEQYF	TGTGCCAGCAGTGACCTCGAGCAGTACTTC
-	-	TRBV7-8	TRBJ1-5	CASSADRWGQPQHF	TGTGCCAGCAGCGCCGACAGGTGGGGTCAGCCCCAGCATTTT
-	TRBD1	TRBV27	TRBJ2-7	CASSFGTGTYEQYF	TGTGCCAGCAGTTTTGGGACAGGCACCTACGAGCAGTACTTC
-	-	TRBV29-1	TRBJ1-2	CSVVDTFYGYTF	TGCAGCGTTGTCGACACCTTCTATGGCTACACCTTC
-	-	TRBV6-1	TRBJ1-5	CASSVRVDGNQPQHF	TGTGCCAGCAGTGTTAGAGTCGATGGCAATCAGCCCCAGCATTTT
few	-	TRBV5-6	TRBJ1-6	CASSLNSYNSPLHF	TGTGCCAGCAGCTTGAACAGCTATAATTCACCCCTCCACTTT
-	TRBD1	TRBV5-4	TRBJ1-2	CASSYTGGIDGYTF	TGTGCCAGCAGCTACACAGGGGGAATAGATGGCTACACCTTC
-	-	TRBV7-9	TRBJ1-4	CASSPKLSGYEKLFF	TGTGCCAGCAGCCCTAAGTTGTCGGGGTACGAAAAACTGTTTTTT
-	-	TRBV5-1	TRBJ2-2	CASRFGGELFF	TGCGCCAGCCGCTTCGGTGGGGAGCTGTTTTTT
-	-	TRBV12-5	TRBJ1-1	CASGLGVNTEAFF	TGTGCTAGTGGTTTAGGAGTGAACACTGAAGCTTTCTTT
-	TRBD1	TRBV2	TRBJ2-5	CASSGVPQGAHLETQYF	TGTGCCAGCAGTGGGGTCCCCCAGGGGGCGCATCTGGAGACCCAGTACTTC